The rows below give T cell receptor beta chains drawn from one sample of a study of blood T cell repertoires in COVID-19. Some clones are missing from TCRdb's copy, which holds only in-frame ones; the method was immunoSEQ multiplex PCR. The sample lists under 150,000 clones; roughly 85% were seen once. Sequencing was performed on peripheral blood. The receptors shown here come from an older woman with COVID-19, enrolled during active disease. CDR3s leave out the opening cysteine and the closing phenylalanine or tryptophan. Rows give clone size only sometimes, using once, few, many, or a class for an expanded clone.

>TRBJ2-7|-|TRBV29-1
SVEKDRGLGYEQY
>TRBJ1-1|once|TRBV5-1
ASSFGEGTEAF
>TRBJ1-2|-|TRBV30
ASNGRIFGYT
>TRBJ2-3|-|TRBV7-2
ASSPNTDTQY
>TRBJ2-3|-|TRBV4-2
ASSQEVASGTDTQY
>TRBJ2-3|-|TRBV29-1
SVSERGSTDTQY
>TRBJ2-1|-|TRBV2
ASSTGTGYNEQF
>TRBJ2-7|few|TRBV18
ASSQRNRGFDEQY
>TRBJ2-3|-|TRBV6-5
ASSYRGLAGTDTQY
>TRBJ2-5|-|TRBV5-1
ASGTGRQTQY
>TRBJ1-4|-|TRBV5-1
ASSIMGQTGEKLF
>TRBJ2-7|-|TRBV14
ASSQDIYEQY
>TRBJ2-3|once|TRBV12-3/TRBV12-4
ASSRSTDTQY
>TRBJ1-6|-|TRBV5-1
ASSLGRANSPLH
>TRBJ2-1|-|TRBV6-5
ASTPRRGSINEQF
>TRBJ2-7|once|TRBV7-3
ASSFTGSSYEQY
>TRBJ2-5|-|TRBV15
ATSRDPGKETQY
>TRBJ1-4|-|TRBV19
ASTSQPTENEKLF
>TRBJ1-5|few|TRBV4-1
ASSQVYSIDSNQPQH
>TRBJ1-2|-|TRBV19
ATSPKGDRASGYT
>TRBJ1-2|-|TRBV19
ASSPDRDYGYT
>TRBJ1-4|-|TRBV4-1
ASSPTWGGANEKLF
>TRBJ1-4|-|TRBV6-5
AISLGVDEKLF
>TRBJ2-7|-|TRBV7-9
ASSLDLRAGGWQY
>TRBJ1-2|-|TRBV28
ASSPAGGLNYGYT
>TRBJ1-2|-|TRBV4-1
ASSFFFANYGYT
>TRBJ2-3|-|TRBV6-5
ASTNPADTQY
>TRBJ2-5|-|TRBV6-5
ASSPDKGKETQY
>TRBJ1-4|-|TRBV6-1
ASSDPGRPNEKLF
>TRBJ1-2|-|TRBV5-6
ASSGRGQGYYGYT
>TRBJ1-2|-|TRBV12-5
ASALDGAISYGYT
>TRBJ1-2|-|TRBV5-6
ASSQEGWDRGLEYGYT
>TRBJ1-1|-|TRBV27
ASGVYGGNTEAF
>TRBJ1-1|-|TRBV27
ASSFARVKTEAF
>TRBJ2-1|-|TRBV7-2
ASNPLSSYNEQF
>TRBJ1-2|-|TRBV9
ASSVGPDRGYGYT
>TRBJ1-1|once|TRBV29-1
SVDPYRAANTEAF
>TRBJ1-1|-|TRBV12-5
ASGRTDGGEAF
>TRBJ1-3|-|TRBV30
AWRGEGNTIY
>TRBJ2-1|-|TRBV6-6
ATAEAGGLGNEQF
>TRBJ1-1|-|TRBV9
ASSVEGLLNTEAF
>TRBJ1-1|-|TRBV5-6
ASSSGQGGTEAF
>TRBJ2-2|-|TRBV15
ATSREAGTNTGELF
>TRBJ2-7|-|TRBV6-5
ASSYARTSGGAEQY
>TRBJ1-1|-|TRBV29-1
SAATGWDTEAF